This T cell receptor (beta chain) is from a study of T cell repertoires in cytomegalovirus infection. Study context: CMV infection plus the matching HLA type was flagged by public TCR beta signatures.

Trimming removed 1 base from V and 8 bases from J, with 9 bases in between. The CDR3 extends over 14 amino acids. Germline-derived CDR1 and CDR2 are SEHNR and FQNEAQ (reference sequence). This clonotype came up many times. The antigen is not known. Findings and caveats of the study: There were HLA-C-restricted CMV-specific TCR beta clonotypes dominating the ex vivo response.

TCRdb reanalysed the reads using MiXCR and keeps one entry per CDR3 protein. The sample lists some 920,000 distinct CDR3 sequences, around 30% occurring once. The chain couples TRBV7-9 to TRBJ1-6, with D maybe TRBD1 (5 bases). The sequence came from a human donor in good health (CMV status not recorded). Some clones in this sample may be carry-over from other donors' samples. The sequencing used cultured CD8+ T cells from PBMCs, collected from culture after CMV antigen stimulation. The CDR3 DNA sequence: TGTGCCAGCAGCTTAGAAGACAGCTATTCACCCCTCCACTTT. It specifies CASSLEDSYSPLHF.